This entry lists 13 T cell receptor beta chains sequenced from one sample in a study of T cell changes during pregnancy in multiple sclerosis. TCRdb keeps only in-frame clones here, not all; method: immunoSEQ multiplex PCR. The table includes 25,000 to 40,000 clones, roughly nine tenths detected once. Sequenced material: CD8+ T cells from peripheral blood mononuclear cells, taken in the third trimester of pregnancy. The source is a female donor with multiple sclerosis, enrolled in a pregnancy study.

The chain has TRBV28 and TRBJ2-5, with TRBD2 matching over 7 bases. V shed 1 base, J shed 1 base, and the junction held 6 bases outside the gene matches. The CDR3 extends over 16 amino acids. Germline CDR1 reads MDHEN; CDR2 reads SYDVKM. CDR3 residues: CASSLFGGGRQETQYF. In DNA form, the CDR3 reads TGTGCCAGCAGTTTATTTGGCGGGGGTCGCCAAGAGACCCAGTACTTC.

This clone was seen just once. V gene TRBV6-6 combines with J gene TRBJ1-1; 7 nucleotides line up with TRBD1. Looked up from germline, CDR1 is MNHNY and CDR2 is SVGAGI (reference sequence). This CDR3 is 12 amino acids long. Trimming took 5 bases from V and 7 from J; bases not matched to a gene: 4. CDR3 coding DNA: TGTGCCAGCAGTCCTTACAGGGGTGAAGCTTTCTTT. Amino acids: CASSPYRGEAFF.

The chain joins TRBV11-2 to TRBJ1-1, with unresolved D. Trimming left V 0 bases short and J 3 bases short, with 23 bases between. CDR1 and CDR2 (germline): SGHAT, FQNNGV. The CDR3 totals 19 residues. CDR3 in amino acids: CASSLEAGRGSYVYTEAFF. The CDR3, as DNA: TGTGCCAGCAGCTTAGAGGCCGGTAGAGGCAGCTATGTTTACACTGAAGCTTTCTTT.

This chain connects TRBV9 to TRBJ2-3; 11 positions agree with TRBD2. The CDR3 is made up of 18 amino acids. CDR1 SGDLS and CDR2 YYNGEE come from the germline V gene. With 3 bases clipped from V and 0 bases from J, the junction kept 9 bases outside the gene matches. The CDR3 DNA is TGTGCCAGCAGCGGGGGCTTGACTAGCGGGACTAGCACAGATACGCAGTATTTT. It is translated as CASSGGLTSGTSTDTQYF.

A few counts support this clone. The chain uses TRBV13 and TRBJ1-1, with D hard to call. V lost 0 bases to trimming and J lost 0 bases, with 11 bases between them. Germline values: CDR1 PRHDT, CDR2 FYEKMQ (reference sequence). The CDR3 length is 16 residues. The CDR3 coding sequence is TGTGCCAGCAGCTTAGGATCCTCCGGGATGAACACTGAAGCTTTCTTT. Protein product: CASSLGSSGMNTEAFF.

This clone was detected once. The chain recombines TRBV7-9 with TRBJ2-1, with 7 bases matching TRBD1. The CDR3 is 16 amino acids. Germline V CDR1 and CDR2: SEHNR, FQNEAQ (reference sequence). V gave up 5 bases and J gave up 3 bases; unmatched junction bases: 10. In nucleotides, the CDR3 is TGTGCCAGCAGCCCCCGCACAGGGGTGGTCTACAATGAGCAGTTCTTC. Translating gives CASSPRTGVVYNEQFF.

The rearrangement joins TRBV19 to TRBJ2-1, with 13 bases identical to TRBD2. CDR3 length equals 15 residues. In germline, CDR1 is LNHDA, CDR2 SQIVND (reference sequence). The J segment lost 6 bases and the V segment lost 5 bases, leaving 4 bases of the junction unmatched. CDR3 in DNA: TGTGCCAGTAGTCCCTGGACTAGCGGGAGCAATGAGCAGTTCTTC. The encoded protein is CASSPWTSGSNEQFF.

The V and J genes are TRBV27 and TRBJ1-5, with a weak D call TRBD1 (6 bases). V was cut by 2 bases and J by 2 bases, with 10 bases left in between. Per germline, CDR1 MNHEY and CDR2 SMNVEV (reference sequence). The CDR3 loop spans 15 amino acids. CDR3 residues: CASSLMGARNQPQHF. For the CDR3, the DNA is TGTGCCAGCAGTTTAATGGGGGCACGCAATCAGCCCCAGCATTTT.

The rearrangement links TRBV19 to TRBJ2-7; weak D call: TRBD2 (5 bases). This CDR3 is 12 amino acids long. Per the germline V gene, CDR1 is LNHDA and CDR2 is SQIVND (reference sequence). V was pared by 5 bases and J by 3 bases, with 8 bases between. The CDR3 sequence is CASSAGGYEQYF. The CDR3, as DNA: TGTGCCAGTAGTGCGGGCGGCTACGAGCAGTACTTC.

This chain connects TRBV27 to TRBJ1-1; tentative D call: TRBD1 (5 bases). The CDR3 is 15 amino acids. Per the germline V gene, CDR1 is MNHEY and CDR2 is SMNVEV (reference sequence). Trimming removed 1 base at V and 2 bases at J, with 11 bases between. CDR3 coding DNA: TGTGCCAGCAGTTTATACTGGGGCGGAAACACTGAAGCTTTCTTT. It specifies CASSLYWGGNTEAFF.

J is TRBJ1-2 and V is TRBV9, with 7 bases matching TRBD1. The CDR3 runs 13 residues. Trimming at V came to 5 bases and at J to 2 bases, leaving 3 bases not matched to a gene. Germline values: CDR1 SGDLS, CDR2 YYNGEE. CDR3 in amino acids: CASRPTGNYGYTF. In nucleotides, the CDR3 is TGTGCCAGCAGGCCGACAGGGAACTATGGCTACACCTTC. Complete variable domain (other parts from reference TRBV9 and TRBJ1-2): DSGVTQTPKHLITATGQRVTLRCSPRSGDLSVYWYQQSLDQGLQFLIQYYNGEERAKGNILERFSAQQFPDLHSELNLSSLELGDSALYFCASRPTGNYGYTFGSGTRLTVV.

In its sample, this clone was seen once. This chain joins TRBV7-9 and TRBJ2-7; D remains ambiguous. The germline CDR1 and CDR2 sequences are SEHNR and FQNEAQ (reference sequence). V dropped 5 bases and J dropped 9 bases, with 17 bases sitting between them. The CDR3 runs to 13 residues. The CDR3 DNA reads TGTGCCAGCAGCCCCAGCCCTCCGAGGAGGCAGTACTTC. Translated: CASSPSPPRRQYF. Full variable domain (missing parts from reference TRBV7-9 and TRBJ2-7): DTGVSQNPRHKITKRGQNVTFRCDPISEHNRLYWYRQTLGQGPEFLTYFQNEAQLEKSRLLSDRFSAERPKGSFSTLEIQRTEQGDSAMYLCASSPSPPRRQYFGPGTRLTVT.

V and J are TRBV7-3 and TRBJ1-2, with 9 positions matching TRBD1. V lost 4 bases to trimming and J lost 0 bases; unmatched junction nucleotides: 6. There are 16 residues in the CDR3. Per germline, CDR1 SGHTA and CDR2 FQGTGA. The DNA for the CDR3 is TGTGCCAGCAGCTCCTTCGGGGACAGGGCTAACTATGGCTACACCTTC. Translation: CASSSFGDRANYGYTF.